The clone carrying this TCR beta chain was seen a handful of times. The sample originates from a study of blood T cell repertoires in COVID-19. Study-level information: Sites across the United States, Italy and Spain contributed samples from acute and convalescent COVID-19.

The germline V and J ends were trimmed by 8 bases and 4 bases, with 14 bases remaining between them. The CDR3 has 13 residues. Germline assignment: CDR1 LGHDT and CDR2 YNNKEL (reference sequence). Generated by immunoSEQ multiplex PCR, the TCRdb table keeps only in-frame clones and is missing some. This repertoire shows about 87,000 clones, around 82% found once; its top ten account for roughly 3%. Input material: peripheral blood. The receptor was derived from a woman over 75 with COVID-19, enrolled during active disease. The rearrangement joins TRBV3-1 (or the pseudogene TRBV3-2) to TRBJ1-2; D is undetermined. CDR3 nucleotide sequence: TGTGCCAGCGAGGGAATCCTTGGCTATGGCTACACCTTC. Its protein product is CASEGILGYGYTF.